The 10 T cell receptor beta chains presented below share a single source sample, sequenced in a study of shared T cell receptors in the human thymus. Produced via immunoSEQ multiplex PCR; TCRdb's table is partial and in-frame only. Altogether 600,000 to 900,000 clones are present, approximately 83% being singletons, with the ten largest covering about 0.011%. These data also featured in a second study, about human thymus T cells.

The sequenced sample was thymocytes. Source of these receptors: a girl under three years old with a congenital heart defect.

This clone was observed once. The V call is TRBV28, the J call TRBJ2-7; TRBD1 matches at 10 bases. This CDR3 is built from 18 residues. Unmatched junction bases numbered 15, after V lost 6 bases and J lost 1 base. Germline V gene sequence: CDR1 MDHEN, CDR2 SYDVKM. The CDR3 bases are TGTGCCAGCAGGCTCAAAGCCGAAAAGGACAGGGGGTCCTACGAGCAGTACTTC. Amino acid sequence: CASRLKAEKDRGSYEQYF.

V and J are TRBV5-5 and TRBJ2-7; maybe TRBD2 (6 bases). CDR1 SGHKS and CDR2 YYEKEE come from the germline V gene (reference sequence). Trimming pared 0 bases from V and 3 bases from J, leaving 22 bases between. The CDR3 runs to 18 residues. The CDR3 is CASSLGRDWGEESYEQYF. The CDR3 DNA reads TGTGCCAGCAGCTTGGGGCGAGATTGGGGGGAAGAGAGCTACGAGCAGTACTTC.

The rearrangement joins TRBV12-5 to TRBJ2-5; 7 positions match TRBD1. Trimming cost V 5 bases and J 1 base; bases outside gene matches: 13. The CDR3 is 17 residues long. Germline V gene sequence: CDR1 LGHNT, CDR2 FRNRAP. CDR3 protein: CASGQQDRRTAQETQYF. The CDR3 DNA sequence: TGTGCTAGTGGTCAACAGGACAGGCGAACCGCCCAAGAGACCCAGTACTTC.

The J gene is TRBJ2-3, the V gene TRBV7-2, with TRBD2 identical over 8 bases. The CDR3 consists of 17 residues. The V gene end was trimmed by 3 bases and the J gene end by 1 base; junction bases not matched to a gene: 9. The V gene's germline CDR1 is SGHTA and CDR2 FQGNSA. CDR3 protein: CASSFGSGVTRTDTQYF. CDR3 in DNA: TGTGCCAGCAGCTTTGGTAGCGGGGTAACGCGCACAGATACGCAGTATTTT.

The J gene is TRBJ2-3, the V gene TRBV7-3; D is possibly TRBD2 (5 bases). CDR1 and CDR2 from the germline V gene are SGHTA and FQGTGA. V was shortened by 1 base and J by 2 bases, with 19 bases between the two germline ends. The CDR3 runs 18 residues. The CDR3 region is CASSLRPSQRFFTDTQYF. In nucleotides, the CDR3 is TGTGCCAGCAGCTTAAGGCCTAGCCAACGATTCTTCACAGATACGCAGTATTTT.

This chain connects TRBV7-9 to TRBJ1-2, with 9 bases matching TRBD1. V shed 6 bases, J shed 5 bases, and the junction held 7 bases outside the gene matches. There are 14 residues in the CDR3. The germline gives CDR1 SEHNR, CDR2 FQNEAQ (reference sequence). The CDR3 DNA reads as TGTGCCAGCAGACACGGGACAGGGATTTATGGCTACACCTTC. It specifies CASRHGTGIYGYTF.

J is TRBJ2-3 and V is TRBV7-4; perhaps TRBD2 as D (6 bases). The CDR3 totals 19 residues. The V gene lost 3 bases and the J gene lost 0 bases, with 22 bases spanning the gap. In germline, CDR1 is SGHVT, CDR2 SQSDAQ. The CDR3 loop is CASSFYRGSQRLSTDTQYF. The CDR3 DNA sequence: TGTGCCAGCAGCTTTTACCGGGGGTCCCAACGCTTGAGCACAGATACGCAGTATTTT. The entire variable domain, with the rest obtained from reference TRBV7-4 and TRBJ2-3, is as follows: GAGVSQSPRYKVAKRGRDVALRCDSISGHVTLYWYRQTLGQGSEVLTYSQSDAQRDKSGRPSGRFSAERPERSVSTLKIQRTEQGDSAVYLCASSFYRGSQRLSTDTQYFGPGTRLTVL.

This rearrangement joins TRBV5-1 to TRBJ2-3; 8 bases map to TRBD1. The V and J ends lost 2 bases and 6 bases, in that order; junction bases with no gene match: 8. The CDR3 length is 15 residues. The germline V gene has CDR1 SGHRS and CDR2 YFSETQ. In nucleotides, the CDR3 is TGCGCCAGCAGCTTCGGGTCGACAGGGGACGATACGCAGTATTTT. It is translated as CASSFGSTGDDTQYF.

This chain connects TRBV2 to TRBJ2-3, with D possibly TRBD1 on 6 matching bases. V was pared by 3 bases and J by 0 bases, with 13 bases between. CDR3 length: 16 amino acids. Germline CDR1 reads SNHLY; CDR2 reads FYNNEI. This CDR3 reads CASSDNRAYSTDTQYF. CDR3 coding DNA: TGTGCCAGCAGTGACAACAGGGCTTATAGCACAGATACGCAGTATTTT.

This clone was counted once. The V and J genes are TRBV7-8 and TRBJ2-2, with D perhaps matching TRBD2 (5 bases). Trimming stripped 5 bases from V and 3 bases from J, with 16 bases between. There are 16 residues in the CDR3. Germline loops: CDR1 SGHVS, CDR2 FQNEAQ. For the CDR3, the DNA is TGTGCCAGCAGCCCTAGTGAGCGAGCGGACACCGGGGAGCTGTTTTTT. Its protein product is CASSPSERADTGELFF.